A single sample gave rise to the 29 T cell receptor beta chains below, sequenced in a study of identical twins. TCRdb re-analysed the 5' RACE reads in MiXCR, keeping a single row per CDR3 protein. The table lists roughly 630,000 distinct CDR3 sequences, 7.1% of them singletons. These records were also assigned to another study, of yellow fever vaccine responses in identical twins.

Sequenced material: PBMCs. Receptors were obtained from a woman between 18 and 30 years old in good health.

This clonotype has more than one count but fewer than ten. The rearrangement uses TRBV7-8 and TRBJ2-3, with 9 bases fitting TRBD2. Germline CDR1 reads SGHVS; CDR2 reads FQNEAQ. The V and J ends lost 1 base and 1 base, in that order; junction bases with no gene match: 12. The CDR3 has 19 amino acids. CDR3 sequence (DNA): TGTGCCAGCAGCTTAGAGTCGCTAGCGGGGCCAAGAGGCACAGATACGCAGTATTTT. Protein sequence: CASSLESLAGPRGTDTQYF.

This clonotype was observed at least ten times. Here the CDR3 reads CASSQVGGVNEQFF. The CDR3 DNA follows: TGCGCCAGCAGCCAAGTCGGGGGGGTGAATGAGCAGTTCTTC. The chain joins TRBV4-1 to TRBJ2-1; the match to TRBD2 covers 8 bases. V dropped 1 base and J dropped 7; count of bases not matched to a gene: 3. This CDR3 spans 14 amino acids. Germline CDR1 is MGHRA and CDR2 is YSYEKL.

This clonotype has at least ten counts. This chain joins TRBV29-1 and TRBJ2-3; tentatively, D is TRBD2 (6 bases). V shed 1 base and J shed 0 bases, with 11 bases lying between them. Per germline, CDR1 SQVTM and CDR2 ANQGSEA. There are 15 residues in the CDR3. CDR3 in amino acids: CSVEGPSGSTDTQYF. CDR3 nucleotide sequence: TGCAGCGTTGAAGGTCCAAGCGGGAGCACAGATACGCAGTATTTT.

This clonotype was counted a few times. The CDR3 DNA is TGTGCCAGCAGCTTAGCGGACAGAGCTAACTATGGCTACACCTTC. This translates into CASSLADRANYGYTF. V and J are TRBV7-2 and TRBJ1-2; tentatively, D is TRBD1 (6 bases). The V end was cut by 0 bases, the J end by 0 bases, with 8 bases between. CDR3 length: 15 amino acids. Germline CDR1 reads SGHTA; CDR2 reads FQGNSA.

The chain carries TRBV11-2 and TRBJ2-6, with TRBD1 matching 7 bases. The V gene end was trimmed by 1 base and the J gene end by 0 bases; junction bases not matched to a gene: 15. The germline gives CDR1 SGHAT, CDR2 FQNNGV. The CDR3 contains 21 residues. This CDR3 is CASSLGGGWGQKNSGANVLTF. CDR3 bases: TGTGCCAGCAGCTTAGGGGGCGGATGGGGACAGAAAAACTCTGGGGCCAACGTCCTGACTTTC.

This chain uses TRBV5-1 with TRBJ1-6; tentatively, D is TRBD1 (6 bases). The CDR3 has 14 residues. V dropped 1 base and J dropped 9 bases, with 11 bases sitting between them. Germline V gene sequence: CDR1 SGHRS, CDR2 YFSETQ. The CDR3 DNA reads as TGCGCCAGCAGCTTGAAGGGGGAGGGTTCACCCCTCCACTTT. It is translated as CASSLKGEGSPLHF.

This clonotype came up a few times. This rearrangement joins TRBV12-3 or TRBV12-4 to TRBJ2-1; 7 bases align to TRBD2. This CDR3 contains 15 residues. J was trimmed by 7 bases and V by 2 bases; bases with no gene match: 8. CDR3 sequence (DNA): TGTGCCAGCAGTTTAACGGGAGGCGCATGGAATGAGCAGTTCTTC. This translates into CASSLTGGAWNEQFF.

The J gene is TRBJ2-5, the V gene TRBV12-5, with D maybe TRBD2 (7 bases). This CDR3 has 16 amino acids. The ends were cut back, 0 bases at V and 2 bases at J, with 13 bases in the middle. Per germline, CDR1 LGHNT and CDR2 FRNRAP. The CDR3 sequence: CASGLVLGGPQETQYF. CDR3 bases: TGTGCTAGTGGTTTGGTACTCGGGGGGCCTCAAGAGACCCAGTACTTC.

This clonotype was detected many times. The chain uses TRBV24-1 and TRBJ2-3; 8 positions agree with TRBD1. Trimming took 5 bases from V and 5 from J; bases not matched to a gene: 8. Germline values: CDR1 KGHDR, CDR2 SFDVKD. The CDR3 runs 15 residues. CDR3 coding DNA: TGTGCCACCAGTGGACAAGGACAGGGCAAAGATACGCAGTATTTT. It encodes CATSGQGQGKDTQYF.

This clonotype showed up many times. The chain carries TRBV2 and TRBJ1-1; 8 nucleotides line up with TRBD1. Per germline, CDR1 SNHLY and CDR2 FYNNEI. The CDR3 totals 14 residues. Losses at the gene ends were 6 bases for V and 1 base for J; bases not matched to a gene: 4. The CDR3 DNA follows: TGTGCCAGCAGCACTGGACAGGGGAACACTGAAGCTTTCTTT. Its protein product is CASSTGQGNTEAFF.

The V gene is TRBV12-3 or TRBV12-4, the J gene TRBJ2-1; D is unresolved. The CDR3 spans 15 residues. Trimming pared 2 bases from V and 6 bases from J, leaving 14 bases between. The CDR3 nucleotides read TGTGCCAGCAGTTTACGAGTGCGTCAGAGCAATGAGCAGTTCTTC. As protein: CASSLRVRQSNEQFF.

This clonotype occurred many times. This chain uses TRBV29-1 with TRBJ2-3; D might be TRBD1 (6 bases). This CDR3 is built from 14 residues. CDR1 and CDR2 from the germline V gene are SQVTM and ANQGSEA. Trimming took off 4 bases at V and 1 base at J, with 12 bases between the two ends. The CDR3 protein is CSVGTVSRTDTQYF. CDR3 DNA: TGCAGCGTTGGGACAGTGTCCCGCACAGATACGCAGTATTTT.

CDR3 coding DNA: TGTGCCAGCAGTGATCACGGGTTTGGCCCTGCTAACTATGGCTACACCTTC. This encodes CASSDHGFGPANYGYTF. The chain is built from TRBV6-1 and TRBJ1-2; D gene unclear. Germline CDR1 and CDR2: MNHNS and SASEGT. V lost 3 bases, J lost 0 bases, and 17 bases lay in between. The CDR3 spans 17 residues.

This clonotype has just a few counts. The V call is TRBV20-1, the J call TRBJ2-1; 10 nucleotides match TRBD2. CDR1 is DFQATT and CDR2 is SNEGSKA in the germline V gene (reference sequence). Trimming cost V 3 bases and J 9 bases; bases outside gene matches: 11. The CDR3 loop spans 15 amino acids. The CDR3 protein is CSASAGTSAGVEQFF. CDR3 sequence (DNA): TGCAGTGCTAGCGCCGGGACTAGCGCGGGAGTTGAGCAGTTCTTC.

The rearrangement links TRBV29-1 to TRBJ1-1; a weak D match, TRBD1 (5 bases). CDR1 is SQVTM, CDR2 ANQGSEA, per germline. The V end was cut by 7 bases, the J end by 6 bases, with 12 bases between. The CDR3 consists of 11 residues. This CDR3 reads CSAMWGSEAFF. The CDR3 DNA follows: TGCAGCGCCATGTGGGGCTCTGAAGCTTTCTTT.

This clonotype occurred a few times. The chain is built from TRBV28 and TRBJ2-5; 9 nucleotides align to TRBD1. J gave up 5 bases and V 5 bases, and 9 bases lay outside the gene matches. The CDR3 length is 15 residues. CDR1 and CDR2 (germline): MDHEN, SYDVKM. This CDR3 reads CASSRPGTGFETQYF. The CDR3, as DNA: TGTGCCAGCAGTCGTCCCGGGACAGGGTTTGAGACCCAGTACTTC.

This clonotype occurred a few times. The V gene is TRBV20-1, the J gene TRBJ2-1; D is undetermined. Germline loops: CDR1 DFQATT, CDR2 SNEGSKA (reference sequence). The V and J ends lost 1 base and 5 bases respectively, with 12 bases between them. The CDR3 length is 14 residues. The CDR3 DNA is TGCAGTGCTAGAGGCCCTCTAAACAACAATGAGCAGTTCTTC. Amino acids: CSARGPLNNNEQFF.

J is TRBJ2-5 and V is TRBV20-1, with 15 bases aligning to TRBD2. V lost 5 bases and J lost 1; bases outside the gene matches: 8. This CDR3 contains 17 residues. Germline CDR1 DFQATT, CDR2 SNEGSKA (reference sequence). The CDR3 DNA is TGCAGTGCTTTCGGACTAGCGGGGGGGCCTACCCAAGAGACCCAGTACTTC. Protein sequence: CSAFGLAGGPTQETQYF.

This clonotype was seen only a few times. The chain is built from TRBV5-1 and TRBJ2-6; perhaps TRBD1 as D (6 bases). Germline V gene lookup returns CDR1 SGHRS and CDR2 YFSETQ. V lost 7 bases and J 1 base, leaving 12 bases between the germline ends. This CDR3 has 15 residues. CDR3 bases: TGCGCCAGCTACAGGGAAGTGTCTGGGGCCAACGTCCTGACTTTC. Translation: CASYREVSGANVLTF. Based on the CDR3 plus reference TRBV5-1 and TRBJ2-6, the full variable domain is KAGVTQTPRYLIKTRGQQVTLSCSPISGHRSVSWYQQTPGQGLQFLFEYFSETQRNKGNFPGRFSGRQFSNSRSEMNVSTLELGDSALYLCASYREVSGANVLTFGAGSRLTVL.

The rearrangement links TRBV24-1 to TRBJ2-1, with D maybe TRBD2 (5 bases). V lost 2 bases and J 7 bases, leaving 17 bases between the germline ends. The germline gives CDR1 KGHDR, CDR2 SFDVKD. This CDR3 spans 16 amino acids. CDR3 nucleotide sequence: TGTGCCACCAGTGATTCGCGGACCGGGGTACGGAATGAGCAGTTCTTC. This sequence encodes CATSDSRTGVRNEQFF.

This clonotype was detected a few times. The J gene is TRBJ2-2, the V gene TRBV6-5, with a weak D call TRBD1 (5 bases). V lost 2 bases, J lost 7 bases, and 11 bases lay in between. Germline CDR1 and CDR2: MNHEY and SVGAGI. CDR3 length: 14 amino acids. The DNA for the CDR3 is TGTGCCAGCAGTTACCCCCAGGGTAACGGGGAGCTGTTTTTT. Its protein is CASSYPQGNGELFF.

V is TRBV5-1 and J is TRBJ2-2; D is ambiguous. Trimming cost V 0 bases and J 5 bases, with 11 bases left between them. The CDR3 has 15 amino acids. The germline V gene has CDR1 SGHRS and CDR2 YFSETQ. The CDR3 nucleotides read TGCGCCAGCAGCTTGGGCCCAGATGGGACCGGGGAGCTGTTTTTT. This codes for CASSLGPDGTGELFF. The full variable domain, in which reference TRBV5-1 and TRBJ2-2 provide the parts outside the CDR3, is KAGVTQTPRYLIKTRGQQVTLSCSPISGHRSVSWYQQTPGQGLQFLFEYFSETQRNKGNFPGRFSGRQFSNSRSEMNVSTLELGDSALYLCASSLGPDGTGELFFGEGSRLTVL.

J is TRBJ1-2 and V is TRBV12-3 or TRBV12-4; D is undetermined. Trimming took off 4 bases at V and 2 bases at J, with 11 bases between the two ends. The CDR3 is 14 amino acids. CDR3 sequence reads: CASSSVGENYGYTF. In DNA, the CDR3 is TGTGCCAGCAGTTCAGTGGGCGAGAACTATGGCTACACCTTC.

In this sample, this clonotype turned up many times. The rearrangement links TRBV20-1 to TRBJ2-3, with 8 bases fitting TRBD2. The CDR3 has 17 residues. The ends lost 1 base at V and 0 bases at J; junction bases unmatched: 9. Looked up from germline, CDR1 is DFQATT and CDR2 is SNEGSKA (reference sequence). The CDR3 region has the DNA TGCAGTGCTAGAGGTTCGGGGCAGCGGGGGAGCACAGATACGCAGTATTTT. The encoded protein is CSARGSGQRGSTDTQYF.

This clonotype was recorded many times. This chain connects TRBV7-9 to TRBJ2-7; tentative D call: TRBD1 (6 bases). This CDR3 spans 15 amino acids. The germline CDR1 and CDR2 sequences are SEHNR and FQNEAQ (reference sequence). V lost 1 base to trimming and J lost 6 bases, with 16 bases between them. CDR3 in amino acids: CASSLDGTRPFEQYV. In nucleotides, the CDR3 is TGTGCCAGCAGCTTAGATGGGACAAGACCTTTCGAGCAGTACGTC.

This clonotype was counted many times. The chain employs TRBV20-1 and TRBJ1-2; 8 bases fit TRBD1. The V segment lost 5 bases and the J segment 7 bases; nucleotides outside the gene matches: 0. The CDR3 is made up of 10 amino acids. Germline lookup yields CDR1 DFQATT and CDR2 SNEGSKA (reference sequence). CDR3 nucleotide sequence: TGCAGTGCTGACAGGGGTGGCTACACCTTC. As protein: CSADRGGYTF.

This clonotype occurred a few times. The chain carries TRBV5-5 and TRBJ1-6; 7 bases fit TRBD1. Per germline, CDR1 SGHKS and CDR2 YYEKEE (reference sequence). V lost 3 bases, J lost 8 bases, and 11 bases stayed unmatched. The CDR3 is made up of 16 amino acids. CDR3 nucleotides: TGTGCCAGCAGCTGGGAACTACAGGGGTTTGATTCACCCCTCCACTTT. Protein product: CASSWELQGFDSPLHF.

V gene TRBV11-2 combines with J gene TRBJ2-3; no clear D gene. Germline CDR1 and CDR2: SGHAT and FQNNGV. CDR3 length: 14 residues. Trimming took 3 bases from V and 2 from J, leaving 9 bases between them. In DNA form, the CDR3 reads TGTGCCAGCAGCTTTACTACGACCACAGATACGCAGTATTTT. This codes for CASSFTTTTDTQYF.

The J gene is TRBJ2-1, the V gene TRBV20-1; 12 nucleotides align to TRBD2. Trimming cost V 2 bases and J 10 bases; bases outside gene matches: 9. The CDR3 is 15 residues long. CDR1 and CDR2 (germline): DFQATT, SNEGSKA (reference sequence). The CDR3 nucleotides read TGCAGTGCTAGACTCGGACTAGCGGGATTTGAAGAGCAGTTCTTC. It translates to CSARLGLAGFEEQFF.